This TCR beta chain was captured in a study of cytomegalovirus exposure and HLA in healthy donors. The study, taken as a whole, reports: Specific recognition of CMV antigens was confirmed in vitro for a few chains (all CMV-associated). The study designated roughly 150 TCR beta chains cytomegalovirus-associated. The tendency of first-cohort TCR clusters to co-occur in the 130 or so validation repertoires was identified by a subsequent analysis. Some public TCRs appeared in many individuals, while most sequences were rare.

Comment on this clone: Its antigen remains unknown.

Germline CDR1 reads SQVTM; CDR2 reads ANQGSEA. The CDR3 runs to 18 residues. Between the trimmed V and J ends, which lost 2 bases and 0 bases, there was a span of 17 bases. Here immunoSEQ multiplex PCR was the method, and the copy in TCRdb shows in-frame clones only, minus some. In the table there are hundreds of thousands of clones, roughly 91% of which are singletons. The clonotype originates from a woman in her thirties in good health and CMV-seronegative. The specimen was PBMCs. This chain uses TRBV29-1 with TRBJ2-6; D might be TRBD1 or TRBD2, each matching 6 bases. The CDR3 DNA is TGCAGCGTTGAACTTGGGGGCACGGACTACTCTGGGGCCAACGTCCTGACTTTC. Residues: CSVELGGTDYSGANVLTF.